The 25 T cell receptor beta chains reported below all come from one sample, sequenced in a study of OX40 agonist ivuxolimab in advanced cancers. Libraries were prepared by immunoSEQ multiplex PCR; TCRdb keeps only in-frame clonotypes and omits some of them. The data hold tens of thousands of clones, with 82% observed a single time. The specimen comprised CD4+ or CD8+ T cells sorted from blood, sampled in a trial of the OX40 agonist ivuxolimab. Receptors were obtained from an adult with an advanced solid tumor such as melanoma, head and neck, liver or kidney cancer.

This chain links TRBV2 with TRBJ1-3; 7 bases are shared with TRBD1. The CDR3 totals 13 residues. The trim removed 7 bases at V and 2 bases at J, leaving 2 bases unmatched. Germline loops: CDR1 SNHLY, CDR2 FYNNEI. The chain's CDR3 is CASTDRAGNTIYF. The DNA of the CDR3 is TGTGCCAGCACAGACAGGGCTGGAAACACCATATATTTT.

This sequence joins TRBV15 and TRBJ2-6; D gene ambiguous. Germline CDR1 LNHNV, CDR2 YYDKDF (reference sequence). The CDR3 is made up of 17 amino acids. V was clipped by 3 bases and J by 2 bases, with 14 bases between them. The CDR3 region is CATSSPTKGTGANVLTF. Written as DNA, the CDR3 is TGTGCCACCAGCAGTCCAACTAAGGGTACTGGGGCCAACGTCCTGACTTTC.

The rearrangement joins TRBV7-3 to TRBJ2-7, with 8 positions matching TRBD1. Germline V gene data show CDR1 as SGHTA and CDR2 as FQGTGA. The CDR3 loop spans 13 amino acids. The V and J ends lost 5 bases and 6 bases, in that order; junction bases with no gene match: 6. This CDR3 reads CASSQRTGSEQYF. Written as DNA, the CDR3 is TGTGCCAGCAGCCAAAGGACAGGGAGCGAGCAGTACTTC.

The rearrangement links TRBV10-1 to TRBJ2-3; 7 nucleotides line up with TRBD2. This CDR3 spans 13 amino acids. Trimming took 2 bases from V and 11 from J; bases not matched to a gene: 7. Germline V gene lookup returns CDR1 WNHNN and CDR2 SYGVQD (reference sequence). Here the CDR3 DNA reads TGCGCCAGCAGTGAGGGGTCCCGCGGGAGGCAGTATTTT. It translates to CASSEGSRGRQYF.

The gene calls are TRBV4-1 and TRBJ2-7; 8 bases agree with TRBD1. There are 15 residues in the CDR3. Germline-derived CDR1 and CDR2 are MGHRA and YSYEKL. V was clipped by 2 bases and J by 4 bases; unmatched bases: 7. CDR3 protein: CASSQTRTGSYEQYV. The CDR3 DNA follows: TGCGCCAGCAGCCAAACAAGGACAGGGTCTTACGAGCAGTACGTC.

The chain links TRBV9 to TRBJ1-1, with 7 positions matching TRBD1. This CDR3 is 15 amino acids long. Germline CDR1 and CDR2: SGDLS and YYNGEE. The V and J ends lost 2 bases and 6 bases, in that order; junction bases with no gene match: 10. As DNA, the CDR3 is TGTGCCAGCAGCGTTGAACCACGGACAGGCTCTGAAGCTTTCTTT. Protein product: CASSVEPRTGSEAFF. Variable domain in full (rest from reference TRBV9 and TRBJ1-1): DSGVTQTPKHLITATGQRVTLRCSPRSGDLSVYWYQQSLDQGLQFLIQYYNGEERAKGNILERFSAQQFPDLHSELNLSSLELGDSALYFCASSVEPRTGSEAFFGQGTRLTVV.

V gene TRBV19 combines with J gene TRBJ2-7; D call uncertain. Trimming left V 6 bases short and J 6 bases short, with 15 bases between. CDR1 and CDR2 from the germline V gene are LNHDA and SQIVND (reference sequence). The CDR3 is 13 amino acids. CDR3 residues: CASRYVGLGEQYF. The CDR3 DNA is TGTGCCAGTAGATATGTAGGCCTCGGCGAGCAGTACTTC.

The chain employs TRBV5-1 and TRBJ2-3; no clear D. Germline V gives CDR1 SGHRS, CDR2 YFSETQ. The CDR3 is 13 amino acids. Trimming removed 2 bases at V and 4 bases at J, with 8 bases between. CDR3 loop: CASSFGASDTQYF. The CDR3 bases are TGCGCCAGCAGCTTTGGTGCGTCAGATACGCAGTATTTT.

The chain recombines TRBV6-5 with TRBJ1-1, with unresolved D. The ends were cut back, 6 bases at V and 0 bases at J, with 8 bases in the middle. The CDR3 loop spans 13 amino acids. Per the germline V gene, CDR1 is MNHEY and CDR2 is SVGAGI. CDR3 in amino acids: CASRNGLNTEAFF. CDR3 DNA sequence: TGTGCCAGCAGAAATGGGTTGAACACTGAAGCTTTCTTT.

This clone was found a few times. The rearrangement links TRBV7-2 to TRBJ2-1; 10 bases fit TRBD2. With 1 base clipped from V and 10 bases from J, the junction kept 4 bases outside the gene matches. CDR1 and CDR2 from the germline V gene are SGHTA and FQGNSA. CDR3 length equals 14 residues. The CDR3 DNA reads as TGTGCCAGCAGCTTAGATGGACTAGCGGAGGAGCAGTTCTTC. Its translation: CASSLDGLAEEQFF.

This clone has only one observation. The chain employs TRBV12-5 and TRBJ2-1, with D tentatively TRBD1 (5 bases). Germline V gene sequence: CDR1 LGHNT, CDR2 FRNRAP. There are 13 residues in the CDR3. The V and J ends lost 5 bases and 8 bases respectively, with 13 bases between them. The CDR3 protein is CASGISDRYEQFF. The DNA for the CDR3 is TGTGCTAGTGGTATCTCCGACAGATATGAGCAGTTCTTC.

This clone occurred a few times. This chain links TRBV6-6 with TRBJ1-5; D not certain. Between the trimmed V and J ends, which lost 0 bases and 3 bases, there was a span of 6 bases. Germline V gene sequence: CDR1 MNHNY, CDR2 SVGAGI (reference sequence). The CDR3 runs to 14 residues. CDR3 amino acids: CASSYSGFNQPQHF. The CDR3 DNA sequence: TGTGCCAGCAGTTACTCGGGGTTCAATCAGCCCCAGCATTTT.

This CDR3 is CAISESGNYGYTF. The CDR3 DNA is TGTGCCATCAGTGAGTCGGGAAACTATGGCTACACCTTC. This sequence joins TRBV10-3 and TRBJ1-2; D not resolved. The CDR3 has 13 residues. The ends were cut back, 0 bases at V and 2 bases at J, with 4 bases in the middle. Germline V gene sequence: CDR1 ENHRY, CDR2 SYGVKD.

This clone was observed a few times. J is TRBJ1-2 and V is TRBV6-5; 7 positions agree with TRBD1. Germline V lookup: CDR1 MNHEY, CDR2 SVGAGI. Trimming removed 4 bases from V and 2 bases from J; junction bases left unmatched: 7. The CDR3 is made up of 15 amino acids. CDR3 DNA: TGTGCCAGCAGTTCCGCCTCGACAGGGAACTATGGCTACACCTTC. Protein product: CASSSASTGNYGYTF.

V usage is TRBV6-5 and J usage is TRBJ1-2; D is undetermined. Trimming pared 4 bases from V and 4 bases from J, leaving 7 bases between. CDR3 size: 12 residues. CDR1 is MNHEY and CDR2 is SVGAGI in the germline V gene. Here the CDR3 reads CASSSAGYGYTF. DNA for the CDR3: TGTGCCAGCAGTTCGGCAGGCTATGGCTACACCTTC.

The count of this clone is one. The chain links TRBV7-3 to TRBJ2-1, with 7 bases that match TRBD1. Unmatched junction bases numbered 7, after V lost 6 bases and J lost 5 bases. Germline assignment: CDR1 SGHTA and CDR2 FQGTGA. The CDR3 is 14 amino acids. The CDR3 spells CASRKTGINNEQFF. In nucleotides, the CDR3 is TGTGCCAGCAGGAAGACAGGGATAAACAATGAGCAGTTCTTC.

V gene TRBV19 combines with J gene TRBJ1-3; tentative D call: TRBD1 (6 bases). Between the trimmed V and J ends, which lost 1 base and 0 bases, there was a span of 10 bases. Per germline, CDR1 LNHDA and CDR2 SQIVND (reference sequence). The CDR3 runs 16 residues. The CDR3 DNA reads TGTGCCAGTAGTATAGGAGGACAGCGCTCTGGAAACACCATATATTTT. This gives the protein CASSIGGQRSGNTIYF.

The rearrangement joins TRBV7-2 to TRBJ2-2; D perhaps matches TRBD1 (6 bases). Germline-derived CDR1 and CDR2 are SGHTA and FQGNSA. This CDR3 is 14 amino acids long. V shed 6 bases and J shed 8 bases, with 16 bases lying between them. DNA of the CDR3: TGTGCCAGCAGACTACGACAGGACCTGGGGGAGCTGTTTTTT. Encoded protein: CASRLRQDLGELFF.

This clone was picked up a small number of times. The chain links TRBV10-2 to TRBJ1-2; tentative D call: TRBD1 (5 bases). V was clipped by 8 bases and J by 14 bases, with 21 bases between them. Germline CDR1 WSHSY, CDR2 SAAADI. The CDR3 has 12 residues. CDR3 in DNA: TGCGCCAGCGGACGAGGGGCGTCCCAGTTTACCTTC. Its translation is CASGRGASQFTF.

The rearrangement joins TRBV14 to TRBJ1-1, with no clear D. V lost 3 bases to trimming and J lost 0 bases, with 5 bases between them. In germline, CDR1 is SGHDN, CDR2 FVKESK. CDR3 length equals 13 residues. CDR3 loop: CASSQLMNTEAFF. The CDR3, as DNA: TGTGCCAGCAGCCAGCTGATGAACACTGAAGCTTTCTTT.

This clone showed up just a few times. V is TRBV7-2 and J is TRBJ1-2; D remains ambiguous. The V end lost 5 bases, the J end lost 8 bases, and 18 bases lay between the germline ends. Germline V gene sequence: CDR1 SGHTA, CDR2 FQGNSA. The CDR3 is made up of 14 amino acids. CDR3 DNA: TGTGCCAGCAGCCTATCAACAGTAGCATACGGCTACACCTTC. Protein: CASSLSTVAYGYTF.

V is TRBV6-4 and J is TRBJ2-2; TRBD1 might be the D (5 bases). Trimming removed 6 bases at V and 4 bases at J, with 15 bases between. CDR3 length: 15 residues. Per germline, CDR1 MRHNA and CDR2 SNTAGT. In DNA form, the CDR3 reads TGTGCCAGCAGCTCGATTGGGGCCCGCACCGGGGAGCTGTTTTTT. Its protein product is CASSSIGARTGELFF.

The genes are TRBV9 and TRBJ2-3; no clear D gene. The length of the CDR3 is 14 residues. Germline CDR1 reads SGDLS; CDR2 reads YYNGEE. V was cut by 1 base and J by 0 bases, with 6 bases left in between. The CDR3 nucleotides are TGTGCCAGCAGCGTAACAGCTAGCACAGATACGCAGTATTTT. Encoded protein: CASSVTASTDTQYF.

This clone was seen a few times. The chain joins TRBV6-6 to TRBJ2-5; D is unclear. The CDR3 runs to 15 residues. Trimming removed 4 bases at V and 3 bases at J, with 15 bases between. Per germline, CDR1 MNHNY and CDR2 SVGAGI (reference sequence). This CDR3 is CASSWAAGSKETQYF. Written as DNA, the CDR3 is TGTGCCAGCAGTTGGGCTGCCGGATCGAAAGAGACCCAGTACTTC.

This chain connects TRBV6-5 to TRBJ1-4, with D tentatively TRBD1 (5 bases). The V gene lost 5 bases and the J gene lost 5 bases, with 9 bases spanning the gap. Germline CDR1 and CDR2: MNHEY and SVGAGI. This CDR3 spans 13 amino acids. DNA of the CDR3: TGTGCCAGCAGTCAGACAGAAAATGAAAAACTGTTTTTT. Translating gives CASSQTENEKLFF.